This entry describes one T cell receptor (beta chain). This sample is part of a study of blood T cell repertoires in COVID-19. Assay: immunoSEQ multiplex PCR; the TCRdb copy retains only in-frame clones and omits some. The sample shows some 110,000 clones, roughly 85% of them seen only once. V lost 4 bases, J lost 3 bases, and 6 bases stayed unmatched. Per germline, CDR1 SGHDT and CDR2 YYEEEE. The CDR3 is 14 amino acids. The sequence derives from a man in his forties with acute or convalescent COVID-19. J is TRBJ2-5 and V is TRBV5-6, with 7 positions matching TRBD1. Sequencing used peripheral blood. CDR3 sequence: CASSVPGTEETQYF. DNA of the CDR3: TGTGCCAGCAGCGTGCCCGGGACAGAAGAGACCCAGTACTTC.